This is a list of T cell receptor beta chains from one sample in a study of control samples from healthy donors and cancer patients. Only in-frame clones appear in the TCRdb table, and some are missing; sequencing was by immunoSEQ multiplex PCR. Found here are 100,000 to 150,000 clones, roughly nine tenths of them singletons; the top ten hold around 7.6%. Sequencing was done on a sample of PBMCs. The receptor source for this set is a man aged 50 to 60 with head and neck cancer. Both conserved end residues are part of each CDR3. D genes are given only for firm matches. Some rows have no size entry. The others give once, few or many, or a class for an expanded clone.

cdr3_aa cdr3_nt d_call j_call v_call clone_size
CASSIWQGAGSDTQYF TGTGCCAGTAGTATTTGGCAGGGTGCAGGGTCCGATACGCAGTATTTT NA TRBJ2-3 TRBV19 NA
CASSQSLAGGGDEQFF TGCGCCAGCAGCCAGTCACTAGCGGGGGGCGGCGATGAGCAGTTCTTC TRBD2 TRBJ2-1 TRBV4-1 NA
CASSLPGTAQETQYF TGTGCCAGCAGCTTGCCCGGGACAGCCCAAGAGACCCAGTACTTC TRBD1 TRBJ2-5 TRBV5-4 NA
CASSLIQYLNNSPLHF TGTGCCAGCAGCTTAATACAGTACCTTAATAATTCACCCCTCCACTTT NA TRBJ1-6 TRBV5-5 many
CASSQDRGTRGGEKLFF TGCGCCAGCAGCCAAGATCGGGGCACAAGGGGTGGCGAAAAACTGTTTTTT NA TRBJ1-4 TRBV4-1 NA
CASSLSGRSYNEQFF TGTGCCAGCAGCTTGAGCGGGCGCTCCTACAATGAGCAGTTCTTC NA TRBJ2-1 TRBV5-4 NA
CASSAGTQTYEQYF TGTGCCAGTAGCGCCGGGACACAAACATACGAGCAGTACTTC NA TRBJ2-7 TRBV19 NA
CASRGLGNTEAFF TGTGCCAGCAGAGGGCTGGGGAACACTGAAGCTTTCTTT NA TRBJ1-1 TRBV6-5 NA
CASSLGTSLNTGELFF TGCGCCAGCAGCTTGGGGACTAGCCTTAACACCGGGGAGCTGTTTTTT TRBD2 TRBJ2-2 TRBV5-1 NA
CASSYLRDRDYNEQFF TGTGCCAGCAGTTACCTGCGGGACAGAGATTACAATGAGCAGTTCTTC NA TRBJ2-1 TRBV6-2/TRBV6-3 NA
CASSLSGGFSYNEQFF TGTGCCAGCAGTTTATCGGGGGGGTTCTCCTACAATGAGCAGTTCTTC TRBD2 TRBJ2-1 TRBV27 NA
CASSLSGVANEQFF TGTGCCAGCAGTTTATCGGGGGTAGCTAATGAGCAGTTCTTC NA TRBJ2-1 TRBV27 NA
CASSLGLAGYTDTQYF TGTGCCAGCAGCTTGGGACTAGCGGGTTACACAGATACGCAGTATTTT TRBD2 TRBJ2-3 TRBV7-6 NA
CASGLGDEQFF TGCGCCAGCGGGCTCGGAGATGAGCAGTTCTTC NA TRBJ2-1 TRBV5-1 NA
CSGGSGFNTEAFF TGCAGCGGGGGGAGCGGGTTTAACACTGAAGCTTTCTTT NA TRBJ1-1 TRBV29-1 NA
CASSRGYSNQPQHF TGTGCCAGCAGTAGGGGCTATAGCAATCAGCCCCAGCATTTT NA TRBJ1-5 TRBV27 NA
CASSQSETSYEQYF TGTGCCAGCAGCCAATCGGAAACCTCCTACGAGCAGTACTTC NA TRBJ2-7 TRBV3-1/TRBV3-2 few
CASGRTAGNTIYF TGTGCCAGCGGAAGGACAGCTGGAAACACCATATATTTT NA TRBJ1-3 TRBV6-5 NA
CASGLGRDSLNEQFF TGTGCTAGTGGTTTGGGCCGGGACAGCCTCAATGAGCAGTTCTTC TRBD1 TRBJ2-1 TRBV12-5 NA
CASSYDLTPPEQFF TGTGCCAGCAGTTACGACCTGACCCCCCCTGAGCAGTTCTTC NA TRBJ2-1 TRBV6-2/TRBV6-3 NA
CASSQRSGQGPQETQYF TGTGCCAGCAGCCAGAGGTCGGGACAGGGACCCCAAGAGACCCAGTACTTC TRBD1 TRBJ2-5 TRBV7-9 NA
CASSLDRGLTGNTIYF TGTGCCAGCAGCCTCGACAGGGGGCTGACTGGAAACACCATATATTTT TRBD1 TRBJ1-3 TRBV7-9 NA
CASSFGQGVRTQYF TGTGCCAGCAGCTTCGGACAGGGAGTCCGTACGCAGTATTTT TRBD1 TRBJ2-3 TRBV7-3 NA
CASSEGSNQPQHF TGTGCCAGCTCTGAGGGTAGCAATCAGCCCCAGCATTTT NA TRBJ1-5 TRBV18 NA
CASSQEPGRNQPQHF TGTGCCAGCAGCCAAGAACCGGGGAGAAATCAGCCCCAGCATTTT NA TRBJ1-5 TRBV4-2 NA
CASSPDSFNEQFF TGTGCCAGTAGCCCGGACTCTTTCAATGAGCAGTTCTTC NA TRBJ2-1 TRBV19 NA
CASNEQGGNQPQHF TGTGCCAGCAACGAACAGGGGGGCAATCAGCCCCAGCATTTT TRBD1 TRBJ1-5 TRBV2 NA
CASSPRGGTREQYF TGTGCCAGCAGCCCCCGAGGTGGTACGAGGGAGCAGTACTTC NA TRBJ2-7 TRBV7-9 few
CASSQERNTDTQYF TGTGCCAGCAGCCAAGAGAGGAACACAGATACGCAGTATTTT NA TRBJ2-3 TRBV3-1/TRBV3-2 NA
CASTSDPLTGDAAHEQYF TGTGCCAGCACTTCCGACCCCCTTACAGGCGATGCGGCTCACGAGCAGTACTTC NA TRBJ2-7 TRBV5-6 NA
CASKEDRGGEQFF TGTGCCAGCAAAGAGGACAGGGGCGGTGAGCAGTTCTTC TRBD1 TRBJ2-1 TRBV6-6 NA
CASSFSIGHYSNQPQHF TGTGCCAGCAGTTTCTCGATTGGACACTATAGCAATCAGCCCCAGCATTTT NA TRBJ1-5 TRBV28 NA
CASVGGRNTGELFF TGTGCCAGCGTAGGCGGGAGGAACACCGGGGAGCTGTTTTTT TRBD2 TRBJ2-2 TRBV2 NA
CASQRGGHTLYTEAFF TGTGCCAGCCAACGAGGGGGCCACACTCTGTACACTGAAGCTTTCTTT TRBD1 TRBJ1-1 TRBV5-4 once
CASSFSGLTDRARSGNTIYF TGTGCCAGCAGTTTCTCTGGACTTACAGATCGCGCCCGTTCTGGAAACACCATATATTTT NA TRBJ1-3 TRBV28 NA
CASPQDRFAGEQYF TGTGCCAGCCCCCAAGACAGGTTTGCAGGCGAGCAGTACTTC NA TRBJ2-7 TRBV6-4 NA
CASSDDRGHTEAFF TGTGCCAGCAGTGACGACAGGGGGCACACTGAAGCTTTCTTT TRBD1 TRBJ1-1 TRBV6-1 NA
CASSSGLAGIYNEQFF TGTGCCAGCAGCTCTGGACTAGCGGGGATCTACAATGAGCAGTTCTTC TRBD2 TRBJ2-1 TRBV7-9 NA
CASSEIKGVGAFF TGTGCCAGCAGTGAAATTAAGGGAGTAGGGGCTTTCTTT NA TRBJ1-1 TRBV6-1 few
CASSLAGGGAGGELFF TGCGCCAGCAGCTTGGCCGGCGGGGGGGCCGGCGGGGAGCTGTTTTTT TRBD2 TRBJ2-2 TRBV5-1 NA
CASSPQGAGNEKLFF TGCGCCAGCAGCCCCCAGGGGGCAGGTAATGAAAAACTGTTTTTT TRBD1 TRBJ1-4 TRBV5-1 NA
CASSPLQGVFGYTF TGTGCCAGCAGCCCTCTTCAGGGTGTATTCGGCTACACCTTC NA TRBJ1-2 TRBV7-9 NA
CASSLKGVGTEAFF TGTGCCAGCAGCTTGAAGGGCGTCGGCACTGAAGCTTTCTTT NA TRBJ1-1 TRBV5-6 once
CASSLDRTYEQYF TGCGCCAGCAGCTTGGACCGAACCTACGAGCAGTACTTC NA TRBJ2-7 TRBV5-1 NA
CASRSRDRGGGELFF TGTGCCAGCAGATCACGGGACAGGGGTGGCGGGGAGCTGTTTTTT TRBD1 TRBJ2-2 TRBV7-2 NA
CASSGTVAFNEKLFF TGTGCCAGCAGTGGAACAGTGGCCTTTAATGAAAAACTGTTTTTT NA TRBJ1-4 TRBV7-6 NA
CASSLMGGAAQPQHF TGTGCCAGCAGCTTGATGGGGGGGGCAGCGCAGCCCCAGCATTTT NA TRBJ1-5 TRBV5-5 NA
CASSQDTGGGGYTF TGTGCCAGCAGCCAAGATACGGGGGGTGGTGGCTACACCTTC NA TRBJ1-2 TRBV4-2 NA
CASSRASGSGANVLTF TGTGCCAGCTCGCGGGCCTCGGGCTCTGGGGCCAACGTCCTGACTTTC NA TRBJ2-6 TRBV18 NA
CASSPQQGVGGYTF TGTGCCAGCTCACCACAACAGGGGGTAGGTGGCTACACCTTC TRBD1 TRBJ1-2 TRBV18 NA
CASSLYDLGTANTEAFF TGTGCCAGCAGCCTATATGACTTAGGGACAGCAAACACTGAAGCTTTCTTT TRBD1 TRBJ1-1 TRBV7-8 NA
CASSQISYEQYF TGTGCCAGCAGCCAAATCTCCTACGAGCAGTACTTC NA TRBJ2-7 TRBV7-9 NA